Shown below are 25 T cell receptor beta chains from a single sample sequenced in a study of CD8 T cells in ankylosing spondylitis. Study outcomes and limitations: Characteristic, it appeared, of ankylosing spondylitis blood was a TCR beta motif of roughly eight highly homologous variants.

Their antigen targets remain unknown. TCRdb reanalysed the 5' RACE reads using MiXCR and keeps one entry per CDR3 protein. The sample shows over 400,000 distinct CDR3 sequences, roughly 26% of them seen only once. Material for sequencing was blood, either unsorted or a sorted T cell fraction (not recorded which). The receptors shown here come from a male donor with ankylosing spondylitis.

This chain uses TRBV20-1 with TRBJ2-3, with D possibly being TRBD2 (6 bases). V dropped 7 bases and J dropped 0 bases, with 11 bases sitting between them. The germline V gene encodes CDR1 DFQATT and CDR2 SNEGSKA (reference sequence). This CDR3 spans 13 amino acids. The CDR3 reads CSVGGDSTDTQYF. The DNA for the CDR3 is TGCAGTGTAGGCGGGGATAGCACAGATACGCAGTATTTT.

The chain joins TRBV6-5 to TRBJ2-1; TRBD2 aligns across 9 bases. Trimming cost V 4 bases and J 7 bases; bases outside gene matches: 8. The CDR3 contains 15 residues. Germline loops: CDR1 MNHEY, CDR2 SVGAGI. The CDR3 coding sequence is TGTGCCAGCAGTTTTAGAGCGGGAGGACGGAATGAGCAGTTCTTC. This translates into CASSFRAGGRNEQFF.

The genes are TRBV14 and TRBJ2-5, with D maybe TRBD2 (6 bases). There are 14 residues in the CDR3. The ends were cut back, 2 bases at V and 4 bases at J, with 11 bases in the middle. CDR1 is SGHDN and CDR2 is FVKESK in the germline V gene. The CDR3 DNA follows: TGTGCCAGCAGCCAACTCGCGGGGATAGAGACCCAGTACTTC. Protein sequence: CASSQLAGIETQYF.

This sequence joins TRBV11-2 and TRBJ2-3; D remains unclear. Trimming took off 5 bases at V and 5 bases at J, with 14 bases between the two ends. Per the germline V gene, CDR1 is SGHAT and CDR2 is FQNNGV. This CDR3 has 14 residues. The CDR3 sequence is CASSDPGRIDTQYF. The CDR3 nucleotides are TGTGCCAGCAGCGACCCCGGGCGGATAGATACGCAGTATTTT. Full variable domain (outside the CDR3, taken from reference TRBV11-2 and TRBJ2-3): EAGVAQSPRYKIIEKRQSVAFWCNPISGHATLYWYQQILGQGPKLLIQFQNNGVVDDSQLPKDRFSAERLKGVDSTLKIQPAKLEDSAVYLCASSDPGRIDTQYFGPGTRLTVL.

The rearrangement links TRBV5-1 to TRBJ2-5; possible D gene TRBD2, 6 bases. V gave up 4 bases and J gave up 1 base, with 20 bases separating them. From germline, CDR1 is SGHRS and CDR2 YFSETQ. This CDR3 comprises 17 residues. Here the CDR3 reads CASSPLLASAVQETQYF. The CDR3 nucleotides read TGCGCCAGCAGCCCACTCCTCGCTAGCGCCGTCCAAGAGACCCAGTACTTC.

V is TRBV28 and J is TRBJ2-4, with unresolved D. The V and J ends lost 8 bases and 1 base respectively, with 15 bases between them. This CDR3 is 15 amino acids long. Germline V CDR1 and CDR2: MDHEN, SYDVKM. The CDR3 here is CASAPATLAKNIQYF. Here the CDR3 DNA reads TGTGCCAGCGCACCAGCTACATTGGCCAAAAACATTCAGTACTTC. Filled out from reference TRBV28 and TRBJ2-4, the complete variable domain reads DVKVTQSSRYLVKRTGEKVFLECVQDMDHENMFWYRQDPGLGLRLIYFSYDVKMKEKGDIPEGYSVSREKKERFSLILESASTNQTSMYLCASAPATLAKNIQYFGAGTRLSVL.

This clonotype was observed a few times. The chain is built from TRBV24-1 and TRBJ2-1, with D possibly matching TRBD1 (7 bases). Germline lookup yields CDR1 KGHDR and CDR2 SFDVKD. The CDR3 is 14 amino acids. Trimming took off 9 bases at V and 3 bases at J, with 14 bases between the two ends. CDR3 nucleotide sequence: TGTGCCACCGCCAGGGGGGCGGTCTACAATGAGCAGTTCTTC. Its translation: CATARGAVYNEQFF.

The rearrangement uses TRBV12-3 or TRBV12-4 and TRBJ2-2; no clear D. Deletions cut 3 bases from V and 3 bases from J, with 5 bases between. This CDR3 spans 13 amino acids. CDR3 bases: TGTGCCAGCAGTTTTTCCGACACCGGGGAGCTGTTTTTT. It yields the protein CASSFSDTGELFF.

This clonotype appeared many times. The gene calls are TRBV11-2 and TRBJ2-2, with TRBD2 matching 10 bases. V gave up 3 bases and J gave up 4 bases; unmatched junction bases: 8. The CDR3 runs to 17 residues. Germline V gene data show CDR1 as SGHAT and CDR2 as FQNNGV. CDR3 sequence reads: CASSFGSGRLSTGELFF. The CDR3 DNA reads as TGTGCCAGCAGCTTCGGTAGCGGGAGGCTTAGCACCGGGGAGCTGTTTTTT.

This clonotype was counted only a few times. In nucleotides, the CDR3 is TGCAGTGCTCGGAGTGGGACGCCAGCCACAGATACGCAGTATTTT. This encodes CSARSGTPATDTQYF. This chain connects TRBV20-1 to TRBJ2-3; D possibly uses TRBD1 or TRBD2 (5 bases each). The V gene's germline CDR1 is DFQATT and CDR2 SNEGSKA (reference sequence). The V end lost 5 bases, the J end lost 2 bases, and 17 bases lay between the germline ends. This CDR3 spans 15 amino acids.

This rearrangement joins TRBV30 to TRBJ2-1; 9 bases agree with TRBD2. The CDR3 extends over 13 amino acids. The trim removed 3 bases at V and 9 bases at J, leaving 6 bases unmatched. Germline V gene sequence: CDR1 GTSNPN, CDR2 SVGIG (reference sequence). CDR3 sequence (DNA): TGTGCCTGGAGCGCTACAGCGGGAGGTGAGCAGTTCTTC. This translates into CAWSATAGGEQFF.

This clonotype was detected a few times. The rearrangement joins TRBV10-3 to TRBJ2-1; 9 positions match TRBD2. The V segment lost 4 bases and the J segment 3 bases; nucleotides outside the gene matches: 13. Germline V gives CDR1 ENHRY, CDR2 SYGVKD. This CDR3 contains 18 residues. The CDR3 region has the DNA TGTGCCATCAGTGTCTCTGGTGAAAGCGGGGGGCACTACAATGAGCAGTTCTTC. It specifies CAISVSGESGGHYNEQFF.

J is TRBJ2-3 and V is TRBV20-1; perhaps TRBD1 as D (6 bases). V was shortened by 5 bases and J by 2 bases, with 20 bases between the two germline ends. The germline V gene encodes CDR1 DFQATT and CDR2 SNEGSKA (reference sequence). The CDR3 has 16 amino acids. CDR3 sequence reads: CSAAPGHQRATDTQYF. CDR3 coding DNA: TGCAGTGCTGCTCCGGGACACCAAAGGGCCACAGATACGCAGTATTTT.

The chain is built from TRBV12-3 or TRBV12-4 and TRBJ1-2; D is undetermined. The CDR3 is 15 residues long. V was trimmed by 1 base and J by 0 bases, leaving 9 bases between them. The CDR3 protein is CASSLGQLSNYGYTF. As DNA, the CDR3 is TGTGCCAGCAGTTTAGGGCAGCTTTCTAACTATGGCTACACCTTC.

This clonotype was seen many times. This chain's CDR3 is CASSSPGTEVGGYTF. Written as DNA, the CDR3 is TGTGCCAGCAGCTCCCCCGGGACAGAAGTGGGCGGCTACACCTTC. V and J are TRBV7-9 and TRBJ1-2; TRBD1 aligns across 7 bases. CDR3 length: 15 amino acids. V shed 4 bases, J shed 8 bases, and the junction held 13 bases outside the gene matches. In germline, CDR1 is SEHNR, CDR2 FQNEAQ (reference sequence).

The rearrangement uses TRBV2 and TRBJ1-3; D unresolved. V was shortened by 1 base and J by 0 bases, with 4 bases between the two germline ends. The CDR3 is 14 amino acids. The germline CDR1 and CDR2 sequences are SNHLY and FYNNEI. CDR3 DNA sequence: TGTGCCAGCAGTGAAGGTGCCTCTGGAAACACCATATATTTT. This sequence encodes CASSEGASGNTIYF.

The V call is TRBV19, the J call TRBJ2-5; possible D gene TRBD2, 5 bases. Between the trimmed V and J ends, which lost 7 bases and 3 bases, there was a span of 12 bases. This CDR3 has 13 amino acids. The germline CDR1 and CDR2 sequences are LNHDA and SQIVND (reference sequence). The CDR3 loop is CASTPRAEETQYF. In nucleotides, the CDR3 is TGTGCCAGTACCCCGCGAGCGGAAGAGACCCAGTACTTC. Full variable domain (missing parts from reference TRBV19 and TRBJ2-5): DGGITQSPKYLFRKEGQNVTLSCEQNLNHDAMYWYRQDPGQGLRLIYYSQIVNDFQKGDIAEGYSVSREKKESFPLTVTSAQKNPTAFYLCASTPRAEETQYFGPGTRLLVL.

V gene TRBV20-1 combines with J gene TRBJ1-2; 7 nucleotides match TRBD1. The CDR3 contains 13 residues. The germline V gene encodes CDR1 DFQATT and CDR2 SNEGSKA (reference sequence). V gave up 6 bases and J gave up 3 bases; unmatched junction bases: 7. CDR3 region: CSAAGQIYYGYTF. In DNA form, the CDR3 reads TGCAGTGCCGCGGGACAGATCTACTATGGCTACACCTTC.

This clonotype was picked up a small number of times. V usage is TRBV20-1 and J usage is TRBJ2-3; possible D gene TRBD2, 5 bases. This CDR3 is built from 12 residues. Germline-derived CDR1 and CDR2 are DFQATT and SNEGSKA (reference sequence). V was cut by 3 bases and J by 5 bases, with 9 bases left in between. CDR3 region: CSASGMGDTQYF. In nucleotides, the CDR3 is TGCAGTGCTAGCGGGATGGGAGATACGCAGTATTTT.

This clonotype was seen a handful of times. The chain couples TRBV29-1 to TRBJ1-1, with D uncertain. The CDR3 spans 11 residues. Germline assignment: CDR1 SQVTM and CDR2 ANQGSEA. The V gene lost 7 bases and the J gene lost 2 bases, with 8 bases spanning the gap. CDR3 nucleotides: TGCAGCGGGGCAGTAAACACTGAAGCTTTCTTT. It is translated as CSGAVNTEAFF.

The chain combines TRBV20-1 with TRBJ2-7; a weak D match, TRBD2 (5 bases). V lost 6 bases and J lost 2, with 8 bases in between. The CDR3 spans 11 residues. Germline CDR1 and CDR2: DFQATT and SNEGSKA (reference sequence). The CDR3 is CSASGTYEQYV. The CDR3 nucleotides read TGCAGTGCGAGCGGAACCTACGAGCAGTACGTC.

The table lists this clonotype with a few counts. CDR3 sequence (DNA): TGTGCCAGCACATTAGCGGGAGGGTCCTACGAGCAGTACTTC. It yields the protein CASTLAGGSYEQYF. The rearrangement links TRBV11-2 to TRBJ2-7, with 11 nucleotides matching TRBD2. CDR1 and CDR2 (germline): SGHAT, FQNNGV. The ends lost 7 bases at V and 1 base at J; junction bases unmatched: 3. The CDR3 covers 14 residues.

V gene TRBV20-1 combines with J gene TRBJ2-2; D remains ambiguous. Germline V gives CDR1 DFQATT, CDR2 SNEGSKA (reference sequence). The CDR3 extends over 13 amino acids. V lost 3 bases and J lost 9, with 14 bases in between. Written as DNA, the CDR3 is TGCAGTGCTAGGTTATCTTCGCAAAGGGAGCTGTTTTTT. It codes for CSARLSSQRELFF.

This rearrangement joins TRBV15 to TRBJ2-2; TRBD2 agrees at 8 bases. Per the germline V gene, CDR1 is LNHNV and CDR2 is YYDKDF (reference sequence). The CDR3 totals 16 residues. J gave up 6 bases and V 7 bases, and 13 bases lay outside the gene matches. CDR3 loop: CATTPLAGPAPGELFF. The CDR3 DNA sequence: TGTGCCACCACCCCTTTAGCGGGACCGGCACCCGGGGAGCTGTTTTTT. Together with reference TRBV15 and TRBJ2-2, the CDR3 gives the full variable domain: DAMVIQNPRYQVTQFGKPVTLSCSQTLNHNVMYWYQQKSSQAPKLLFHYYDKDFNNEADTPDNFQSRRPNTSFCFLDIRSPGLGDTAMYLCATTPLAGPAPGELFFGEGSRLTVL.

V usage is TRBV5-1 and J usage is TRBJ2-2; the match to TRBD2 covers 11 bases. The CDR3 loop spans 16 amino acids. The germline V gene encodes CDR1 SGHRS and CDR2 YFSETQ. Trimming cost V 0 bases and J 7 bases; bases outside gene matches: 5. As DNA, the CDR3 is TGCGCCAGCAGCTTGGAGTGGACTAGCGGGTACGGGGAGCTGTTTTTT. Protein: CASSLEWTSGYGELFF.